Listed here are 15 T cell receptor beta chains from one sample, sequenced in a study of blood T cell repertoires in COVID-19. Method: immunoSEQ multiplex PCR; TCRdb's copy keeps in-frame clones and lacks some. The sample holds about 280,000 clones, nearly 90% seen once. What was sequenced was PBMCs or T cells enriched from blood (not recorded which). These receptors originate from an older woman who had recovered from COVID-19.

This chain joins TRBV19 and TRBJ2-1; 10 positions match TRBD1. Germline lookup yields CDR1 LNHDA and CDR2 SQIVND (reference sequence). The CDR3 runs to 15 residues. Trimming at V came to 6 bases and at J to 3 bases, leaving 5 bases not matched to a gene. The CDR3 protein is CASRLTGGVYNEQFF. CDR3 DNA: TGTGCCAGTAGATTGACAGGGGGCGTCTACAATGAGCAGTTCTTC.

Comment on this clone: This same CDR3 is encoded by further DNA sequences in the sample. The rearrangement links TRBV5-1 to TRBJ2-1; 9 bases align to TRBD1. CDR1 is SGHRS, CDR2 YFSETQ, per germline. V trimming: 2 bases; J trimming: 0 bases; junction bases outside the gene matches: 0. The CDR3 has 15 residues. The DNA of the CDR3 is TGCGCCAGCAGCTTACAGGGGGCCTCCTACAATGAGCAGTTCTTC. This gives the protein CASSLQGASYNEQFF.

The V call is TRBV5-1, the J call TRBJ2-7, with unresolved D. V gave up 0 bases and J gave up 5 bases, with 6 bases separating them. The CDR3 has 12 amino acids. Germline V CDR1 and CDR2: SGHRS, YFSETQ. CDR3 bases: TGCGCCAGCAGCTTGGTAGAACACGAGCAGTACTTC. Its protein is CASSLVEHEQYF. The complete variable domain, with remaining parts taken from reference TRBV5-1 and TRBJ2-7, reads KAGVTQTPRYLIKTRGQQVTLSCSPISGHRSVSWYQQTPGQGLQFLFEYFSETQRNKGNFPGRFSGRQFSNSRSEMNVSTLELGDSALYLCASSLVEHEQYFGPGTRLTVT.

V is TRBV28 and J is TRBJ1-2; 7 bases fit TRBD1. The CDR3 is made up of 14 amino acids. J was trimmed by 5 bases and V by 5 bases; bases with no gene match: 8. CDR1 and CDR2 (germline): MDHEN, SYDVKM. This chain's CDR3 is CASSVTGQLYGYTF. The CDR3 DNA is TGTGCCAGCAGTGTGACGGGACAGCTTTATGGCTACACCTTC.

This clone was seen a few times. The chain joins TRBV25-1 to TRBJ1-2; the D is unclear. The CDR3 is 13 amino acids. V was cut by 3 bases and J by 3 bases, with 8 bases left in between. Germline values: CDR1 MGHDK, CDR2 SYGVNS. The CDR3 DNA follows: TGTGCCAGCAGTGACCCAGTCGACTATGGCTACACCTTC. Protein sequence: CASSDPVDYGYTF.

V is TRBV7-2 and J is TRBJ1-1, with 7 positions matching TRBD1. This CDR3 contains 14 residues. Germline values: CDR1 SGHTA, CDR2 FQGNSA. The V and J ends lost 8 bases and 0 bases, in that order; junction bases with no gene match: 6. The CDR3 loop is CASGTGELNTEAFF. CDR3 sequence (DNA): TGTGCCAGCGGTACAGGGGAGCTGAACACTGAAGCTTTCTTT. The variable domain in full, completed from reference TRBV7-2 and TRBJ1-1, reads GAGVSQSPSNKVTEKGKDVELRCDPISGHTALYWYRQSLGQGLEFLIYFQGNSAPDKSGLPSDRFSAERTGGSVSTLTIQRTQQEDSAVYLCASGTGELNTEAFFGQGTRLTVV.

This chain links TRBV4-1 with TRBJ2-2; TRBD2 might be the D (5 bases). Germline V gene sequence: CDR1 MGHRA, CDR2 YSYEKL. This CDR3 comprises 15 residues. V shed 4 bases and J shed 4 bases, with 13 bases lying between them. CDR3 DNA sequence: TGCGCCAGCAGCCCTTCCCCGGGGTCCACCGGGGAGCTGTTTTTT. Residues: CASSPSPGSTGELFF.

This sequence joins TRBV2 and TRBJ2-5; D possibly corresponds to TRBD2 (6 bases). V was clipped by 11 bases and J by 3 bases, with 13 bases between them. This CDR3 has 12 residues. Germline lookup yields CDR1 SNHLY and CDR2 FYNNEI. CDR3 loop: CALRRDEETQYF. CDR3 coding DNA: TGTGCCCTAAGGAGGGATGAAGAGACCCAGTACTTC. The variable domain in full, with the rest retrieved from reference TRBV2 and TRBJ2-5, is EPEVTQTPSHQVTQMGQEVILRCVPISNHLYFYWYRQILGQKVEFLVSFYNNEISEKSEIFDDQFSVERPDGSNFTLKIRSTKLEDSAMYFCALRRDEETQYFGPGTRLLVL.

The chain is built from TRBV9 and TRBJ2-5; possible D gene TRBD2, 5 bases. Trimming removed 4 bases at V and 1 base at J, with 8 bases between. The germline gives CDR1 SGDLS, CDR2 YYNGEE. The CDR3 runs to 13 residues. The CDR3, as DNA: TGTGCCAGCAGCCCCGGAGGCCAAGAGACCCAGTACTTC. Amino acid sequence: CASSPGGQETQYF.

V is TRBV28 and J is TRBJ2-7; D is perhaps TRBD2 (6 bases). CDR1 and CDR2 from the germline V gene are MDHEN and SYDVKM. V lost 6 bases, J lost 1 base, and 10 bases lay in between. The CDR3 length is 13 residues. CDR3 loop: CASRGTASYEQYF. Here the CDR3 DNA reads TGTGCCAGCAGGGGGACTGCTTCCTACGAGCAGTACTTC.

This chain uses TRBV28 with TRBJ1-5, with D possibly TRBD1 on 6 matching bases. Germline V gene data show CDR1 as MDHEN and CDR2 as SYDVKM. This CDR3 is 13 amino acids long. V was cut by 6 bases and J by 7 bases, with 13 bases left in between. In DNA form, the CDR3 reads TGTGCCAGCAGCCGGACAGTTTGGCAGCCCCAGCATTTT. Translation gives CASSRTVWQPQHF.

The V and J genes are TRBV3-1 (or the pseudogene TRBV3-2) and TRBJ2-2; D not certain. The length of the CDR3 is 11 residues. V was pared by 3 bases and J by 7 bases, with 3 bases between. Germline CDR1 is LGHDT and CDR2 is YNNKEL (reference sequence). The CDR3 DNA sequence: TGTGCCAGCAGCCACGGCGGGGAGCTGTTTTTT. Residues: CASSHGGELFF.

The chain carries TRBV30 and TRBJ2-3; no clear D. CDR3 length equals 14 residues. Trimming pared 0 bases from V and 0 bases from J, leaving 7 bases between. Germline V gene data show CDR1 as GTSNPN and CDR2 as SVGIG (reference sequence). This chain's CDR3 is CAWSVSTSTDTQYF. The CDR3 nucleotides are TGTGCCTGGAGTGTTAGTACTAGCACAGATACGCAGTATTTT.

CDR3 loop: CATTRGGYEQYF. The CDR3 DNA reads as TGTGCCACCACTCGGGGGGGCTACGAGCAGTACTTC. The chain carries TRBV6-5 and TRBJ2-7; 8 bases line up with TRBD2. The germline CDR1 and CDR2 sequences are MNHEY and SVGAGI. V lost 10 bases and J lost 3; bases outside the gene matches: 5. This CDR3 has 12 residues.

The CDR3 DNA reads TGTGCCAGCAGTTCGGGACTACGTAATTCACCCCTCCACTTT. Translation gives CASSSGLRNSPLHF. V gene TRBV6-5 combines with J gene TRBJ1-6, with D possibly being TRBD1 (5 bases). This CDR3 has 14 amino acids. The V end was cut by 4 bases, the J end by 6 bases, with 10 bases between. The germline CDR1 and CDR2 sequences are MNHEY and SVGAGI.